The rows below give T cell receptor beta chains drawn from one sample of a study of blood T cell repertoires in COVID-19. Produced via immunoSEQ multiplex PCR; TCRdb's table is partial and in-frame only. The profile shows about 240,000 clones, under 90% of them singletons. What was sequenced was PBMCs or T cells enriched from blood (not recorded which). The receptors were sampled from a woman aged 40 to 55 who had been exposed to COVID-19. Each CDR3 is given with its conserved first and last residue.

J gene: TRBJ1-2; V gene: TRBV5-1; CDR3 protein: CASSVDSNLYGYTF
J gene: TRBJ1-2; V gene: TRBV7-2; CDR3 protein: CASSISSGGGYTF
J gene: TRBJ2-1; V gene: TRBV7-2; CDR3 protein: CASSRGGPRDNEQFF
J gene: TRBJ1-4; V gene: TRBV7-3; CDR3 protein: CASSAGQGEKLFF
J gene: TRBJ1-1; V gene: TRBV7-2; CDR3 protein: CASSAGGAADTEAFF
J gene: TRBJ2-7; V gene: TRBV3-1/TRBV3-2; CDR3 protein: CASSQGLAGVLSYEQYF
J gene: TRBJ1-3; V gene: TRBV2; CDR3 protein: CASSDYRAGNTIYF
J gene: TRBJ1-1; V gene: TRBV11-2; CDR3 protein: CASSRLTQNTEAFF
J gene: TRBJ1-2; V gene: TRBV5-5; CDR3 protein: CASSLYGDTLGNYGYTF
J gene: TRBJ1-2; V gene: TRBV27; CDR3 protein: CASSGDPAIWGYTF
J gene: TRBJ1-2; V gene: TRBV9; CDR3 protein: CASSVAQACYGYTF
J gene: TRBJ1-2; V gene: TRBV3-1/TRBV3-2; CDR3 protein: CASSQHTLPNYGYTF
J gene: TRBJ1-2; V gene: TRBV18; CDR3 protein: CASSPGQNYGYTF
J gene: TRBJ2-1; V gene: TRBV7-3; CDR3 protein: CASSLGLGNEQFF
J gene: TRBJ1-1; V gene: TRBV6-5; CDR3 protein: CASKDRGEGGEAFF
J gene: TRBJ1-2; V gene: TRBV5-1; CDR3 protein: CASSRQGADGYTF
J gene: TRBJ2-2; V gene: TRBV5-1; CDR3 protein: CASSLGLGERTGELFF
J gene: TRBJ1-1; V gene: TRBV2; CDR3 protein: CASSRGQSTEAFF
J gene: TRBJ2-5; V gene: TRBV5-1; CDR3 protein: CASSLQGARETQYF
J gene: TRBJ1-5; V gene: TRBV7-2; CDR3 protein: CASSLRWGGEDQPQHF
J gene: TRBJ1-5; V gene: TRBV6-1; CDR3 protein: CASSEAFPLPQHF
J gene: TRBJ1-2; V gene: TRBV18; CDR3 protein: CASSPLPYGYTF
J gene: TRBJ2-1; V gene: TRBV7-2; CDR3 protein: CASSFSRDSYNEQFF